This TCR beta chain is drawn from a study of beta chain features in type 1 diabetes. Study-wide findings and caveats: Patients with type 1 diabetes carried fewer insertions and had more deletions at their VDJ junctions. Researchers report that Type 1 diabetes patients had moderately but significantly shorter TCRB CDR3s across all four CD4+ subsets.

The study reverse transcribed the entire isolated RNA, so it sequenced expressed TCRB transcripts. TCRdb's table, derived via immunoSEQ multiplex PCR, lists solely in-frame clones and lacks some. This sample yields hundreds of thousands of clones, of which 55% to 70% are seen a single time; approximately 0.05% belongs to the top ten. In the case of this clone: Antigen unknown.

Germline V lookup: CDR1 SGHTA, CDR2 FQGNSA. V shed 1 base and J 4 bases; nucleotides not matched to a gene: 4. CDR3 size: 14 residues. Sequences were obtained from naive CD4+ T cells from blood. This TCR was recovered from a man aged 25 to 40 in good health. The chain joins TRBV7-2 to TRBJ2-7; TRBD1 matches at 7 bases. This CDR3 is CASSLVGTAYEQYF. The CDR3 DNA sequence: TGTGCCAGCAGCTTAGTAGGGACAGCATACGAGCAGTACTTC.